What follows describes a single TCR beta chain. CDR3 length equals 14 residues. V gave up 5 bases and J gave up 0 bases, with 5 bases separating them. Germline V CDR1 and CDR2: LNHDA, SQIVND (reference sequence). This entry comes from a study of shared clonotypes between healthy human individuals. Using immunoSEQ multiplex PCR, the repertoire was profiled, and TCRdb retains in-frame clones only, with some absent. This table holds about 480,000 clones, 60% to 80% found once. The sequence derives from a woman in her 40s in good health. Some clones in this sample may be carry-over from other donors' samples. The sample comprised PBMCs. The chain employs TRBV19 and TRBJ2-6, with D uncertain. As DNA, the CDR3 is TGTGCCAGTAGTTGGGACTCTGGGGCCAACGTCCTGACTTTC. It is translated as CASSWDSGANVLTF.